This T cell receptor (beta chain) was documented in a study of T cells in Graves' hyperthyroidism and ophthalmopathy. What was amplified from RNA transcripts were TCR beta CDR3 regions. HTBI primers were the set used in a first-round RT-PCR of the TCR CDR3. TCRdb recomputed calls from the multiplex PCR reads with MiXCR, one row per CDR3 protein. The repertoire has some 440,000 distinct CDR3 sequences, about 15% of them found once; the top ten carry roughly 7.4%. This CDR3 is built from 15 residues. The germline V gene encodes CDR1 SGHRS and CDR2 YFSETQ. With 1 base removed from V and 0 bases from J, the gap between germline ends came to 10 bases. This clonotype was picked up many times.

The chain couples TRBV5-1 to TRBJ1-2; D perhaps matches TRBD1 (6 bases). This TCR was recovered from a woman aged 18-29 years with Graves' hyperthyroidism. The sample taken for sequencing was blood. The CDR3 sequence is CASSLWTEANYGYTF. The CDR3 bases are TGCGCCAGCAGCTTGTGGACAGAAGCTAACTATGGCTACACCTTC.